Listed below are T cell receptor beta chains from one sample, sequenced in a study of cytotoxic CD8 clonotypes in ibrutinib-treated CLL. Here immunoSEQ multiplex PCR was the method, and the copy in TCRdb shows in-frame clones only, minus some. Here the sample spans around 200,000 clones, about 75% being singletons. The source was PBMCs, collected after 12 months of ibrutinib treatment. The receptor source for this set is a human donor with chronic lymphocytic leukemia. Each CDR3 is given with its conserved first and last residue. A D gene is named only where the DNA matches it firmly. Not all rows give a size; the values are once, few, many and, for expanded clones, a class.

DNA: TGCGCCAGCAGTGTAGCAAGGGTGGGCGAGCAGTACTTC
CDR3: CASSVARVGEQYF
J: TRBJ2-7
D: NA
size: NA
V: TRBV10-2

DNA: TGTGCCAGCACCCTCCTGGGAGGACGCGCCGAGCAGTACTTC
CDR3: CASTLLGGRAEQYF
J: TRBJ2-7
D: NA
size: NA
V: TRBV6-5

DNA: TGTGCCAGCAGGCGAGGGGAAGCCGGGGATACGCAGTATTTT
CDR3: CASRRGEAGDTQYF
J: TRBJ2-3
D: NA
size: NA
V: TRBV2

DNA: TGTGCCAGCTCACCGGCCGGGACAGGGGTAGTTTGGAACACTGAAGCTTTCTTT
CDR3: CASSPAGTGVVWNTEAFF
J: TRBJ1-1
D: TRBD1
size: NA
V: TRBV18

DNA: TGTGCCAGCATGCGGACGACGAACACCGGGGAGCTGTTTTTT
CDR3: CASMRTTNTGELFF
J: TRBJ2-2
D: NA
size: few
V: TRBV6-5

DNA: TGTGCCTGGAGTCCCGGGACAGGGGGCAATCAGCCCCAGCATTTT
CDR3: CAWSPGTGGNQPQHF
J: TRBJ1-5
D: TRBD1
size: NA
V: TRBV30

DNA: TGTGCCAGCAGCGTAGAAGCGACCTCCTACAATGAGCAGTTCTTC
CDR3: CASSVEATSYNEQFF
J: TRBJ2-1
D: NA
size: once
V: TRBV9

DNA: TGTGCCAGCAGCCCCCAGTTGGAGGGGGGCTACGAGCAGTACTTC
CDR3: CASSPQLEGGYEQYF
J: TRBJ2-7
D: NA
size: few
V: TRBV7-2

DNA: TGTGCCAGTAGTAAATACACCTCGGGCGCAGATACGCAGTATTTT
CDR3: CASSKYTSGADTQYF
J: TRBJ2-3
D: NA
size: NA
V: TRBV19

DNA: TGTGCCAGCCAAGGGGGATGGCACCACTCCTACGAGCAGTACTTC
CDR3: CASQGGWHHSYEQYF
J: TRBJ2-7
D: NA
size: NA
V: TRBV6-5

DNA: TGTGCCAGCAGCGACGTGGGTCAAGAGACCCAGTACTTC
CDR3: CASSDVGQETQYF
J: TRBJ2-5
D: NA
size: NA
V: TRBV25-1

DNA: TGTGCCAGCAGCTCGGAACCTTGGGGCCTCGAGCAGTACTTC
CDR3: CASSSEPWGLEQYF
J: TRBJ2-7
D: NA
size: NA
V: TRBV7-3

DNA: TGTGCCAGCAGCTTGGGTCTCGGGGGTGAGATGAACACTGAAGCTTTCTTT
CDR3: CASSLGLGGEMNTEAFF
J: TRBJ1-1
D: NA
size: once
V: TRBV5-6

DNA: TGTGCCAGCATTCCGCAGAACACCGGGGAGCTGTTTTTT
CDR3: CASIPQNTGELFF
J: TRBJ2-2
D: NA
size: NA
V: TRBV6-1

DNA: TGCGCCAGCAGCCACCTAGCAGAGCTGTTTTTT
CDR3: CASSHLAELFF
J: TRBJ1-4
D: NA
size: NA
V: TRBV4-1

DNA: TGTGCCAGTATGCGGCAGGACCTTTATGGCTACACCTTC
CDR3: CASMRQDLYGYTF
J: TRBJ1-2
D: NA
size: NA
V: TRBV19

DNA: TGCGCCAGCAGCCAAGAAATAGGGTTGAACACTGAAGCTTTCTTT
CDR3: CASSQEIGLNTEAFF
J: TRBJ1-1
D: NA
size: NA
V: TRBV4-3

DNA: TGTGCCAGCAGTGGACAGGGGCGAGTATCCTACGAGCAGTACTTC
CDR3: CASSGQGRVSYEQYF
J: TRBJ2-7
D: TRBD1
size: NA
V: TRBV2

DNA: TGTGCCAGCAGCGTGGCCTCTCAGGATACGCAGTATTTT
CDR3: CASSVASQDTQYF
J: TRBJ2-3
D: NA
size: NA
V: TRBV9

DNA: TGTGCCAGCAGCGTCGGACGGGGAAACACTGAAGCTTTCTTT
CDR3: CASSVGRGNTEAFF
J: TRBJ1-1
D: NA
size: NA
V: TRBV9

DNA: TGTGCCAGCTGGAACAGGGAAGGGGGCGGGGAGCTGTTTTTT
CDR3: CASWNREGGGELFF
J: TRBJ2-2
D: NA
size: NA
V: TRBV6-5

DNA: TGTGCCAGCAGCCCCCGGACGGATTACGAGCAGTACTTC
CDR3: CASSPRTDYEQYF
J: TRBJ2-7
D: NA
size: NA
V: TRBV7-2

DNA: TGCGCCAGCAGCCCGGGTCTCGGACAGGGGACCTACGAGCAGTACTTC
CDR3: CASSPGLGQGTYEQYF
J: TRBJ2-7
D: TRBD1
size: few
V: TRBV5-1

DNA: TGTGCCATCAGTGGAGGAACTGAAGCTTTCTTT
CDR3: CAISGGTEAFF
J: TRBJ1-1
D: NA
size: NA
V: TRBV10-3

DNA: TGTGCCAGCAAAACCTCAGGGGGGGCCGGGGAGCTGTTTTTT
CDR3: CASKTSGGAGELFF
J: TRBJ2-2
D: NA
size: NA
V: TRBV6-1

DNA: TGCGCCAGCAGCCCGGGGGACACCGTCTACGAGCAGTACTTC
CDR3: CASSPGDTVYEQYF
J: TRBJ2-7
D: NA
size: NA
V: TRBV5-1

DNA: TGTGCCAGTAGTATAGAGTGGGGAGTACTCTACGAGCAGTACTTC
CDR3: CASSIEWGVLYEQYF
J: TRBJ2-7
D: NA
size: NA
V: TRBV19

DNA: TGCGCCAGCAGCTTGTTTTCGGCCTCCGAGCAGTACTTC
CDR3: CASSLFSASEQYF
J: TRBJ2-7
D: NA
size: NA
V: TRBV5-1

DNA: TGTGCCAGCAGCTTAGGTGGGGATCAGCCCCAGCATTTT
CDR3: CASSLGGDQPQHF
J: TRBJ1-5
D: NA
size: once
V: TRBV7-9

DNA: TGTGCCAGCAGTATCCCAGGGTTGGGCTATGGCTACACCTTC
CDR3: CASSIPGLGYGYTF
J: TRBJ1-2
D: NA
size: NA
V: TRBV2

DNA: TGTGCCAGCAGCTACGAGGGGAGCGGGGCCAACGTCCTGACTTTC
CDR3: CASSYEGSGANVLTF
J: TRBJ2-6
D: NA
size: few
V: TRBV9

DNA: TGTGCCACCAGCAGAGATGGCAGGCGGAACACTGAAGCTTTCTTT
CDR3: CATSRDGRRNTEAFF
J: TRBJ1-1
D: NA
size: NA
V: TRBV15

DNA: TGTGCCAGCAGCTTTCAGCCAACGAGCCATCAGCCCCAGCATTTT
CDR3: CASSFQPTSHQPQHF
J: TRBJ1-5
D: NA
size: NA
V: TRBV5-6

DNA: TGTGCCAGCAGCTCTAGCGGGGGTGGAGAGACCCAGTACTTC
CDR3: CASSSSGGGETQYF
J: TRBJ2-5
D: TRBD2
size: once
V: TRBV7-2

DNA: TGTGCCAGCAGCCGCCACGCAGGGGTCAACGAGCAGTACTTC
CDR3: CASSRHAGVNEQYF
J: TRBJ2-7
D: NA
size: NA
V: TRBV11-2

DNA: TGCGCCAGCAGCCGGACGGGGGAGCGGATCGAAGAGACCCAGTACTTC
CDR3: CASSRTGERIEETQYF
J: TRBJ2-5
D: NA
size: NA
V: TRBV5-1

DNA: TGTGCCAGCCTTAGCAACAGGGGACTTTACGAGCAGTACTTC
CDR3: CASLSNRGLYEQYF
J: TRBJ2-7
D: NA
size: NA
V: TRBV6-5

DNA: TGTGCTAGTGGTTGGGGGTGGGTCTATGGCTACACCTTC
CDR3: CASGWGWVYGYTF
J: TRBJ1-2
D: NA
size: few
V: TRBV12-5

DNA: TGTGCCAGCAGCTCGCAGGGGGCCCCTGGCTACACCTTC
CDR3: CASSSQGAPGYTF
J: TRBJ1-2
D: TRBD1
size: NA
V: TRBV13

DNA: TGTGCCAGCAGCTTATATACTAGCGGGAAGGAAGAGCAGTTCTTC
CDR3: CASSLYTSGKEEQFF
J: TRBJ2-1
D: TRBD2
size: NA
V: TRBV7-3

DNA: TGTGCCAGCGGGGGGCGGGTGGCTAATGAAAAACTGTTTTTT
CDR3: CASGGRVANEKLFF
J: TRBJ1-4
D: NA
size: NA
V: TRBV27

DNA: TGTGCCAGCAGCTTTAGGGGGCTCGATAGCAATCAGCCCCAGCATTTT
CDR3: CASSFRGLDSNQPQHF
J: TRBJ1-5
D: TRBD1
size: NA
V: TRBV7-2

DNA: TGTGCCAGTAGTTCCCAACGACAGGGTCGGAGCAATCAGCCCCAGCATTTT
CDR3: CASSSQRQGRSNQPQHF
J: TRBJ1-5
D: TRBD1
size: NA
V: TRBV19

DNA: TGTGCCAGCAGGCCGACAGGCTACTATGGCTACACCTTC
CDR3: CASRPTGYYGYTF
J: TRBJ1-2
D: NA
size: few
V: TRBV6-1

DNA: TGTGCCAGTAGGCCAACAGGGGGCCCTCTCCGCTCCTACAATGAGCAGTTCTTC
CDR3: CASRPTGGPLRSYNEQFF
J: TRBJ2-1
D: TRBD1
size: once
V: TRBV19